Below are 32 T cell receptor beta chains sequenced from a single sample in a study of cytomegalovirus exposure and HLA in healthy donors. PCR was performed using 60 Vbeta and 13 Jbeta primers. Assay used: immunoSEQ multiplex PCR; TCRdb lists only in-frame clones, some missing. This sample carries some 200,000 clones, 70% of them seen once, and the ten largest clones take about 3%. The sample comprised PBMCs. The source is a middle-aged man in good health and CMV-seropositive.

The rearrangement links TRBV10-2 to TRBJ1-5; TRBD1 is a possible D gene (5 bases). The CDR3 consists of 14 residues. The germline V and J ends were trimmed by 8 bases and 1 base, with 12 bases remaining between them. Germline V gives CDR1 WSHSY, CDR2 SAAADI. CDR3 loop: CASSPGGSNQPQHF. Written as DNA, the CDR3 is TGCGCCAGCTCCCCCGGGGGGAGCAATCAGCCCCAGCATTTT.

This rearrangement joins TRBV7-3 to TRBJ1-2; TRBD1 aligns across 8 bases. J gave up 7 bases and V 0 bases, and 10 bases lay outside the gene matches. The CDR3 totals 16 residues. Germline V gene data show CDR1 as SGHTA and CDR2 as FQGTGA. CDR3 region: CASSLTGGQGAIGYTF. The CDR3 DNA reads TGTGCCAGCAGCTTAACAGGAGGGCAGGGGGCGATTGGCTACACCTTC.

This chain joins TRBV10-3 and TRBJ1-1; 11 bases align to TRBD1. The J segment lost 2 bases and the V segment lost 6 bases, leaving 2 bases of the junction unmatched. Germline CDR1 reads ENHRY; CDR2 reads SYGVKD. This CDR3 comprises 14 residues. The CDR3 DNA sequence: TGTGCCATCAGGGGACAGGGGGTCAACACTGAAGCTTTCTTT. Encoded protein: CAIRGQGVNTEAFF.

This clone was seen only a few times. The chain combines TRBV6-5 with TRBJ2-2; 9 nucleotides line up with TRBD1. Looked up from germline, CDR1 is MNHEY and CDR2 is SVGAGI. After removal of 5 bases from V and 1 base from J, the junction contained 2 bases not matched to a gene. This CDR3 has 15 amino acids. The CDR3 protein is CASSRTGVNTGELFF. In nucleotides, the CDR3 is TGTGCCAGCAGTCGGACAGGGGTGAACACCGGGGAGCTGTTTTTT.

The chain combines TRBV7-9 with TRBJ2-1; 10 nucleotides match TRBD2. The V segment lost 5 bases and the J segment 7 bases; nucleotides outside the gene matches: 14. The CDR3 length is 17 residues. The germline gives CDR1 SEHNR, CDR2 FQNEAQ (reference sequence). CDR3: CASSQRSLAGAGNEQFF. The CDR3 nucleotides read TGTGCCAGCAGCCAGCGGTCTCTAGCGGGGGCTGGGAATGAGCAGTTCTTC. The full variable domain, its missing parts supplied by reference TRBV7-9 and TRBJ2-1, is DTGVSQNPRHKITKRGQNVTFRCDPISEHNRLYWYRQTLGQGPEFLTYFQNEAQLEKSRLLSDRFSAERPKGSFSTLEIQRTEQGDSAMYLCASSQRSLAGAGNEQFFGPGTRLTVL.

The CDR3 region has the DNA TGCGCCAGCACAACCGGACCAAGTGGAGGTGGCTACACCTTC. This gives the protein CASTTGPSGGGYTF. J is TRBJ1-2 and V is TRBV5-1; D not certain. V lost 6 bases and J lost 7, with 19 bases in between. The CDR3 length is 14 residues. Germline CDR1 is SGHRS and CDR2 is YFSETQ.

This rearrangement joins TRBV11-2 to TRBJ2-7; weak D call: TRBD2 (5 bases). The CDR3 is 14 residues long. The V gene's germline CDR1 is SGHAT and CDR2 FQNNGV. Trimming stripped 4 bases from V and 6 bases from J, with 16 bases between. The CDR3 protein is CASSSGVGRGEQYF. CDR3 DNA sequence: TGTGCCAGCAGCTCCGGAGTGGGTCGGGGCGAGCAGTACTTC.

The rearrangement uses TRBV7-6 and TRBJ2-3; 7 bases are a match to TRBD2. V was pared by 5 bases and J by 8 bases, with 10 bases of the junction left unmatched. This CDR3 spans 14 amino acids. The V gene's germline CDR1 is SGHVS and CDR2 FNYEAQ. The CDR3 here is CASSRGTSGGTQYF. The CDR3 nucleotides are TGTGCCAGCAGCCGTGGGACCTCGGGGGGTACGCAGTATTTT.

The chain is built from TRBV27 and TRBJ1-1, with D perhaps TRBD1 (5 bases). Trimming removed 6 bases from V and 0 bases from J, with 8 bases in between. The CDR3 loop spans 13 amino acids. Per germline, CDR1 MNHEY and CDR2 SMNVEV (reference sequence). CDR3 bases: TGTGCCAGCAGAGGGGCTATGAACACTGAAGCTTTCTTT. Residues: CASRGAMNTEAFF.

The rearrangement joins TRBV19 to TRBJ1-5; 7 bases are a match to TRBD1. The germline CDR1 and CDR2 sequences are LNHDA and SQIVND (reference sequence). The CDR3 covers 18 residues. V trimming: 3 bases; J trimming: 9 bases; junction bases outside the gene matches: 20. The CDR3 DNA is TGTGCCAGTAGTATTTACCGGGTAAGGGAACAGGGGTCTAGGCCCCAGCATTTT. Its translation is CASSIYRVREQGSRPQHF. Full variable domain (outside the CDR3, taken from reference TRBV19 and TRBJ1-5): DGGITQSPKYLFRKEGQNVTLSCEQNLNHDAMYWYRQDPGQGLRLIYYSQIVNDFQKGDIAEGYSVSREKKESFPLTVTSAQKNPTAFYLCASSIYRVREQGSRPQHFGDGTRLSIL.

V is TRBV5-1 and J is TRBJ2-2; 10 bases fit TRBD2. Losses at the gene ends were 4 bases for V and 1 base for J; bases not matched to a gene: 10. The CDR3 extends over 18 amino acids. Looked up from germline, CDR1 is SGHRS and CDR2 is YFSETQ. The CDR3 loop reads CASSGQLAGDMNTGELFF. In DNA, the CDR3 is TGCGCCAGCAGCGGGCAGCTAGCGGGGGACATGAACACCGGGGAGCTGTTTTTT.

CDR3 DNA sequence: TGCGCCAGCAGCCCACCGGGACAGGCGACGAATGAAAAACTGTTTTTT. Translation gives CASSPPGQATNEKLFF. The chain couples TRBV4-1 to TRBJ1-4; 8 positions match TRBD1. J gave up 5 bases and V 4 bases, and 9 bases lay outside the gene matches. CDR1 is MGHRA and CDR2 is YSYEKL in the germline V gene. The CDR3 is made up of 16 amino acids.

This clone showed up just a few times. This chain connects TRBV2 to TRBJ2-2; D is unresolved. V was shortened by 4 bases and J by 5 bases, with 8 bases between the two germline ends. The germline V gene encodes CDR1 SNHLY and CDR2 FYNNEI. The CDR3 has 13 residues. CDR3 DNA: TGTGCCAGCAGTGTAATTATGACCGGGGAGCTGTTTTTT. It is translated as CASSVIMTGELFF. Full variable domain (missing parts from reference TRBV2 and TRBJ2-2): EPEVTQTPSHQVTQMGQEVILRCVPISNHLYFYWYRQILGQKVEFLVSFYNNEISEKSEIFDDQFSVERPDGSNFTLKIRSTKLEDSAMYFCASSVIMTGELFFGEGSRLTVL.

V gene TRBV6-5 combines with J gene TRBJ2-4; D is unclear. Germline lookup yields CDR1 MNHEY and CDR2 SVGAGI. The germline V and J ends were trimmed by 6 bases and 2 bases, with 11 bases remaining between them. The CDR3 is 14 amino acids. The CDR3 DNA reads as TGTGCCAGCAGGGCCACGTGGTCCAAAAACATTCAGTACTTC. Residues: CASRATWSKNIQYF.

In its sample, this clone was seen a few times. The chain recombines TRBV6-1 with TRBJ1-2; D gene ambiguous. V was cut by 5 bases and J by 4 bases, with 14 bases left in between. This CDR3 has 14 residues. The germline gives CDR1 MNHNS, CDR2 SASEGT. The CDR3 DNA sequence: TGTGCCAGCAGTTATAGGGAGAGTCTCTATGGCTACACCTTC. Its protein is CASSYRESLYGYTF.

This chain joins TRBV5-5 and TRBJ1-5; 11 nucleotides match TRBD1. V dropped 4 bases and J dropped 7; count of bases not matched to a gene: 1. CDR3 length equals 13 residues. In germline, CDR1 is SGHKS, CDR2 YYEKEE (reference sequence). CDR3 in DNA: TGTGCCAGCAGCCGGACAGGGGGCCAGCCCCAGCATTTT. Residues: CASSRTGGQPQHF.

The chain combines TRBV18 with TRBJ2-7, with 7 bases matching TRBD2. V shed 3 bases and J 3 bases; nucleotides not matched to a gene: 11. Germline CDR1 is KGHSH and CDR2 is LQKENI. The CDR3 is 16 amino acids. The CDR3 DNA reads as TGTGCCAGCTCACCCTCTACGGCTAGCGGAGACTACGAGCAGTACTTC. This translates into CASSPSTASGDYEQYF.

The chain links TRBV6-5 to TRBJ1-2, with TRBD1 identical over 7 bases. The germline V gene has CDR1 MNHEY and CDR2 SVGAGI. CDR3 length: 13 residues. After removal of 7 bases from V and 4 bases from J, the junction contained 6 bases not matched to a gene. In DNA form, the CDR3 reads TGTGCCAGCATGGCAGGGGGAGGCTATGGCTACACCTTC. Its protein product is CASMAGGGYGYTF.

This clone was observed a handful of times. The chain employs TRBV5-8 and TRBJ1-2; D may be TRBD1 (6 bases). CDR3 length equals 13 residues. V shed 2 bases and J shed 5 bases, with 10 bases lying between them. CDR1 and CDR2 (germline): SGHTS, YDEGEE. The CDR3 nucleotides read TGTGCCAGCAGCTTAGGACAGTCTTATGGCTACACCTTC. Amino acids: CASSLGQSYGYTF.

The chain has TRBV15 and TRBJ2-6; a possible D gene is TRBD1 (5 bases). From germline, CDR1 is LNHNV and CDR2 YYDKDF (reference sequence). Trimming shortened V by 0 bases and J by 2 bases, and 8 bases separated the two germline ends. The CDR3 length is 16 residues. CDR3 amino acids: CATSRDPGPGANVLTF. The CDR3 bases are TGTGCCACCAGCAGAGATCCAGGGCCTGGGGCCAACGTCCTGACTTTC.

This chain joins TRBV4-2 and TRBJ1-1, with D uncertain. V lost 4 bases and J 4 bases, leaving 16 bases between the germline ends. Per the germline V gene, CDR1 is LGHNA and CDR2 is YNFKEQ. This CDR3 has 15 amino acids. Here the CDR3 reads CASSRASGLGTEAFF. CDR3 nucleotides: TGTGCCAGCAGCCGAGCCTCGGGGTTGGGCACTGAAGCTTTCTTT.

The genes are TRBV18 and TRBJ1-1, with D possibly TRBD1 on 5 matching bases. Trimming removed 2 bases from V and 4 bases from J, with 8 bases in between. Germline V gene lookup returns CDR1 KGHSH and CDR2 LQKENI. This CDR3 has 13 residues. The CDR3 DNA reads TGTGCCAGCTCACCAACGGGGGGCACTGAAGCTTTCTTT. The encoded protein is CASSPTGGTEAFF.

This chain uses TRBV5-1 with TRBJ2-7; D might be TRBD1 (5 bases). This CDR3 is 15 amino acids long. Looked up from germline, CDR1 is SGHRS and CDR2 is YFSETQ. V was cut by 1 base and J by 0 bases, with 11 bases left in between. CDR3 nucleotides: TGCGCCAGCAGCTTGACGACAGATCCCTCCTACGAGCAGTACTTC. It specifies CASSLTTDPSYEQYF.

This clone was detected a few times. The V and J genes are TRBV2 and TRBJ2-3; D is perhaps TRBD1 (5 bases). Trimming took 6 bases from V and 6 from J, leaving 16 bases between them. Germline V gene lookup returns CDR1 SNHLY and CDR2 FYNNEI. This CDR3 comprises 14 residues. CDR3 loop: CASRGRLWTDTQYF. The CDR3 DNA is TGTGCCAGCAGGGGGCGGTTGTGGACGGATACGCAGTATTTT.

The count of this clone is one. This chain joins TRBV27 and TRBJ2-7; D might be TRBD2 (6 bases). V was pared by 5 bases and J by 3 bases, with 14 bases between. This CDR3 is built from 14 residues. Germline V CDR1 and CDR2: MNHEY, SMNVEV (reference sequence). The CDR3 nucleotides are TGTGCCAGCAGTGACCGCGGGGAGAGCTACGAGCAGTACTTC. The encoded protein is CASSDRGESYEQYF.

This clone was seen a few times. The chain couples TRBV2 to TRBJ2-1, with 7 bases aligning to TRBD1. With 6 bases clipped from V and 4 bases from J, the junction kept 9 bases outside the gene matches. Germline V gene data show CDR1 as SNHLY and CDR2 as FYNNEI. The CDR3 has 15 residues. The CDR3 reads CASSAQGQLYNEQFF. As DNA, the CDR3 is TGTGCCAGCAGCGCCCAGGGACAGCTTTACAATGAGCAGTTCTTC.

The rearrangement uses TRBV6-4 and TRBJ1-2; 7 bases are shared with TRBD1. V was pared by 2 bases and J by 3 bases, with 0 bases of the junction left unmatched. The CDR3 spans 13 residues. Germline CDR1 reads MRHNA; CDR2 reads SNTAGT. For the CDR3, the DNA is TGTGCCAGCAGTGACACAGGGGACTATGGCTACACCTTC. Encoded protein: CASSDTGDYGYTF.

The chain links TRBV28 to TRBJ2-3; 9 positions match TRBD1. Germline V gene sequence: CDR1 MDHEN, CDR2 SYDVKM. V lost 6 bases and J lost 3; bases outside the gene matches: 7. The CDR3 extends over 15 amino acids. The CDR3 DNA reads TGTGCCAGCAGGAATACAGGGGGCTCAACAGATACGCAGTATTTT. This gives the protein CASRNTGGSTDTQYF.

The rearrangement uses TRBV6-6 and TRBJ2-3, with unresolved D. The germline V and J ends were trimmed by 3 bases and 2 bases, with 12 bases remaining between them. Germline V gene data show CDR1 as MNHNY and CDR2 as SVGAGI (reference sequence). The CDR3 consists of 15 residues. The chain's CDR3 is CASSYNSPSTDTQYF. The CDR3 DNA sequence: TGTGCCAGCAGTTATAACAGCCCTTCCACAGATACGCAGTATTTT.

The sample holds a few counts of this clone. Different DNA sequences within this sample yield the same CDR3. The CDR3 bases are TGCAGCGCTTTGACAGGGGGCTACAATGAGCAGTTCTTC. Protein sequence: CSALTGGYNEQFF. The chain links TRBV29-1 to TRBJ2-1, with 9 bases aligning to TRBD1. This CDR3 comprises 13 residues. V shed 7 bases and J 3 bases; nucleotides not matched to a gene: 4. Germline V gene data show CDR1 as SQVTM and CDR2 as ANQGSEA.

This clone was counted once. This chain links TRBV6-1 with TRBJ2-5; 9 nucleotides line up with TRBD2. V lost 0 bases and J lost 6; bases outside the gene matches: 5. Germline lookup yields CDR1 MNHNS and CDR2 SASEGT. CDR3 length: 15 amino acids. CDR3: CASSEAGLAGKTQYF. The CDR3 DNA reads TGTGCCAGCAGTGAAGCGGGGCTAGCGGGGAAGACCCAGTACTTC.

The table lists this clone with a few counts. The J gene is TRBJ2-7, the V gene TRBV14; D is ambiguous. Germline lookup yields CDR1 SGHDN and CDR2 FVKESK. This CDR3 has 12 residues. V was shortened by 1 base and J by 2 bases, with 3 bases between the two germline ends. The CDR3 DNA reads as TGTGCCAGCAGCCAAGCTCCCTACGAGCAGTACTTC. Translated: CASSQAPYEQYF. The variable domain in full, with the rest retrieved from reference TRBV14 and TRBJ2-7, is EAGVTQFPSHSVIEKGQTVTLRCDPISGHDNLYWYRRVMGKEIKFLLHFVKESKQDESGMPNNRFLAERTGGTYSTLKVQPAELEDSGVYFCASSQAPYEQYFGPGTRLTVT.